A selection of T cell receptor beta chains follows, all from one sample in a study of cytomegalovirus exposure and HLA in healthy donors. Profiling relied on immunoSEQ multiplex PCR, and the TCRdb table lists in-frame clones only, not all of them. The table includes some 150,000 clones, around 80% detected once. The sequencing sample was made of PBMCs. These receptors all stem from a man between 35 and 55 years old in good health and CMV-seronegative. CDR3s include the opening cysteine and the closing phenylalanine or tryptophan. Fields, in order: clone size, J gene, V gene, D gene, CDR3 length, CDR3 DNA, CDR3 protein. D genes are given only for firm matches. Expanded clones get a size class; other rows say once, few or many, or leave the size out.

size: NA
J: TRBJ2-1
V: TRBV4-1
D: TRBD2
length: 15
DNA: TGCGCCAGCAGCCCCGGACTAGCGGGAGTCAATGAGCAGTTCTTC
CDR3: CASSPGLAGVNEQFF

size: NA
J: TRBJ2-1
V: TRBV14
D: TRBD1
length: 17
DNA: TGTGCCAGCAGCCGAGGCCTAGGGACAGTTGTTTACAATGAGCAGTTCTTC
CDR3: CASSRGLGTVVYNEQFF

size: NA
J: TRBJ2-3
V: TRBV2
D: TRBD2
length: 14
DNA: TGTGCCAGCAGTCCGGGACTAGCAGGAGATACGCAGTATTTT
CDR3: CASSPGLAGDTQYF

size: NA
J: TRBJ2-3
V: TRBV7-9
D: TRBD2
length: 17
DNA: TGTGCCAGCAGCGGTCGAAAGACTAGCGCAACCACAGATACGCAGTATTTT
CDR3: CASSGRKTSATTDTQYF

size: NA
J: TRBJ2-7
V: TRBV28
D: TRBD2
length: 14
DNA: TGTGCCAGCAGCGGGCTAGCGGCCTTCCACGAGCAGTACTTC
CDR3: CASSGLAAFHEQYF

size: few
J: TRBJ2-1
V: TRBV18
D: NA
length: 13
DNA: TGTGCCAGCTCGGTAGCGCTAGACAATGAGCAGTTCTTC
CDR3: CASSVALDNEQFF

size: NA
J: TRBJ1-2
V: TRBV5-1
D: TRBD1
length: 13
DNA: TGCGCCAGCAGCCTGACAGGGAGTGGTGGCTACACCTTC
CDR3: CASSLTGSGGYTF

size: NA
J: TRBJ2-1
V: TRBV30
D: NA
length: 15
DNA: TGTGCCTGGAGTGTCCTAACGGGAGCTCCCAATGAGCAGTTCTTC
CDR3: CAWSVLTGAPNEQFF

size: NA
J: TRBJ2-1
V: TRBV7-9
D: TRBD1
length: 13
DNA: TGTGCCAGCGGACAAGGGGGCTTCAATGAGCAGTTCTTC
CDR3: CASGQGGFNEQFF

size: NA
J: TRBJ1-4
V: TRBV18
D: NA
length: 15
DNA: TGTGCCAGCTCACCAGGAGAGGCGGTAAATGAAAAACTGTTTTTT
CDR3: CASSPGEAVNEKLFF

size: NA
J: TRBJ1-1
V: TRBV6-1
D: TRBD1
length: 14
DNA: TGTGCCAGCAGTATCGACAGGGGGGACACTGAAGCTTTCTTT
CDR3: CASSIDRGDTEAFF